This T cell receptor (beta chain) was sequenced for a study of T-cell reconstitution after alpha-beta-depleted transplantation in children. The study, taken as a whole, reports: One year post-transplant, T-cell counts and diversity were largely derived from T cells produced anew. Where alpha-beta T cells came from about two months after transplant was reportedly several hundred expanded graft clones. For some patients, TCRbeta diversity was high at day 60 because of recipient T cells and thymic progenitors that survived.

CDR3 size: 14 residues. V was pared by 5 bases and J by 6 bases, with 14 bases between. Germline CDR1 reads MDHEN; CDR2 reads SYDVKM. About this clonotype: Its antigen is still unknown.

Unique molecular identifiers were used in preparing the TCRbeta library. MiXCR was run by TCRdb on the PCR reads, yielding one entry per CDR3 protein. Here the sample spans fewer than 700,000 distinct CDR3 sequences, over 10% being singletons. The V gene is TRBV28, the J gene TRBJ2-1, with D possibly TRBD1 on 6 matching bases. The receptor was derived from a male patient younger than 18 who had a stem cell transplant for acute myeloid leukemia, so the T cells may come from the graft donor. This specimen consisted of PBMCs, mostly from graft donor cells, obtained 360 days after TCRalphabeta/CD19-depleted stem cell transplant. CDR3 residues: CASSLPQGRNEQFF. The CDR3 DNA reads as TGTGCCAGCAGTCTACCCCAGGGGCGCAATGAGCAGTTCTTC.